This T cell receptor (beta chain) stems from a study of regulatory T cells in long-lasting Graves disease. Building of the TCR beta libraries involved iRepertoire HTBI primers and Arm-PCR of CDR3 regions. TCRdb reanalysed the multiplex PCR reads using MiXCR and keeps one entry per CDR3 protein. Of some 350,000 distinct CDR3 sequences in the sample, around 15% are singletons; the top ten hold 20% to 25%. Time point denoted: newly diagnosed GD, antithyroid drugs for less than 3 months. From PBMCs, RNA was extracted and then used to make the TCR library. In its sample, this clonotype was seen many times. Its antigen is still unknown. Broader study findings: Newly diagnosed patients had higher TCR diversity than persistent Graves' patients did.

These same records also appear under a second study, on T cells in Graves' hyperthyroidism and ophthalmopathy. That source notes: The primer set for the first-round RT-PCR of the TCR CDR3 was HTBI.

The sequence came from a woman aged 18-35 years with Graves disease. Material: peripheral blood mononuclear cells (PBMCs), obtained at new diagnosis, from a patient treated with antithyroid drugs.

CDR3 protein: CASRQGAMTSYEQYF. DNA of the CDR3: TGTGCCAGCAGACAGGGGGCAATGACGTCCTACGAGCAGTACTTC. The chain is built from TRBV7-8 and TRBJ2-7; 9 bases agree with TRBD1. Germline V gene lookup returns CDR1 SGHVS and CDR2 FQNEAQ. The CDR3 is 15 amino acids. Trimming removed 6 bases from V and 1 base from J; junction bases left unmatched: 7.